A single sample is the source of the 19 T cell receptor beta chains below, sequenced in a study of early T cells in non-severe SARS-CoV-2 infection listed by TCRdb under 2021. Libraries were built with 5' RACE. This sample was sequenced with a NextSeq 500. TCRdb reprocessed the public reads (quality trimming at Q25 with fastp, clone calling with MiXCR) and kept in-frame beta chains. Rows are unified per CDR3 protein, each entry keeping the most common DNA and genes. Here the sample has about 55,000 distinct CDR3 sequences; 14% to 15% occur a single time. The biggest ten clones account for 9% to 10% of the sample. This specimen was whole blood, taken at baseline. The receptors derive from an adult who was a healthcare worker with PCR-confirmed SARS-CoV-2 infection or an uninfected control (not recorded which).

This clonotype appeared a few times. The V gene is TRBV30, the J gene TRBJ2-2; 8 positions match TRBD1. The CDR3 runs to 14 residues. Germline V gene sequence: CDR1 GTSNPN, CDR2 SVGIG (reference sequence). This chain's CDR3 is CASQGAANTGELFF. CDR3 sequence (DNA): TGTGCTTCCCAGGGGGCGGCTAACACCGGGGAGCTGTTTTTT.

This clonotype occurred many times. This chain connects TRBV10-3 to TRBJ2-5; D is unresolved. The CDR3 spans 13 residues. Germline V gene lookup returns CDR1 ENHRY and CDR2 SYGVKD. The ends were cut back, 0 bases at V and 4 bases at J, with 6 bases in the middle. DNA for the CDR3: TGTGCCATCAGTGAGTCGGGTGTAGAGACCCAGTACTTC. As protein: CAISESGVETQYF.

The table lists this clonotype with a count of one. The rearrangement links TRBV28 to TRBJ1-4, with 7 nucleotides matching TRBD1. Unmatched junction bases numbered 16, after V lost 5 bases and J lost 10 bases. The CDR3 has 16 amino acids. Germline lookup yields CDR1 MDHEN and CDR2 SYDVKM. The CDR3 nucleotides read TGTGCCAGCAGTACCTCTGGTGTAGGGGGCAGCGGAAAACTGTTTTTT. Translated, it gives CASSTSGVGGSGKLFF.

The chain joins TRBV7-2 to TRBJ2-3, with D perhaps matching TRBD1 (6 bases). V dropped 0 bases and J dropped 2 bases, with 9 bases sitting between them. Germline-derived CDR1 and CDR2 are SGHTA and FQGNSA. The CDR3 has 15 residues. The CDR3 DNA sequence: TGTGCCAGCAGCTTAGCGGGACACATCACAGATACGCAGTATTTT. Translating it yields CASSLAGHITDTQYF.

The table lists this clonotype with a few counts. This chain uses TRBV29-1 with TRBJ1-1; D may be TRBD1 (6 bases). This CDR3 has 12 amino acids. Trimming removed 7 bases at V and 6 bases at J, with 15 bases between. CDR1 is SQVTM, CDR2 ANQGSEA, per germline. The CDR3 loop is CSAKGQTAEAFF. For the CDR3, the DNA is TGCAGCGCCAAAGGACAGACGGCTGAAGCTTTCTTT.

The chain has TRBV7-2 and TRBJ1-5; no firm D call. V lost 8 bases and J lost 3, with 5 bases in between. The germline V gene encodes CDR1 SGHTA and CDR2 FQGNSA. This CDR3 is built from 11 residues. The CDR3 protein is CASGLNQPQHF. The CDR3 DNA sequence: TGTGCCAGCGGACTCAATCAGCCCCAGCATTTT.

The V gene is TRBV5-1, the J gene TRBJ1-1; tentative D call: TRBD1 (6 bases). Deletions cut 2 bases from V and 1 base from J, with 9 bases between. CDR1 is SGHRS and CDR2 is YFSETQ in the germline V gene. This CDR3 is 14 amino acids long. The DNA of the CDR3 is TGCGCCAGCAGCTTAAACAGGGCGAACACTGAAGCTTTCTTT. Protein product: CASSLNRANTEAFF.

The J gene is TRBJ1-6, the V gene TRBV3-1, with a possible D match to TRBD1 (5 bases). CDR3 size: 16 residues. The germline gives CDR1 LGHDT, CDR2 YNNKEL (reference sequence). The V gene lost 4 bases and the J gene lost 7 bases, with 17 bases spanning the gap. CDR3 nucleotide sequence: TGTGCCAGCAGCCCCGCAGGACAAAGGAGGAATTCACCCCTCCACTTT. Its protein product is CASSPAGQRRNSPLHF.

This clonotype was found many times. CDR3 sequence: CASSLRHGYTF. The CDR3 DNA follows: TGTGCCAGCAGCCTACGACATGGCTACACCTTC. This chain joins TRBV3-1 and TRBJ1-2; no clear D. CDR1 LGHDT and CDR2 YNNKEL come from the germline V gene (reference sequence). CDR3 length equals 11 residues. Trimming left V 4 bases short and J 6 bases short, with 6 bases between.

The rearrangement uses TRBV18 and TRBJ2-5; D is perhaps TRBD1 or TRBD2 (5 bases each). The V gene lost 2 bases and the J gene lost 2 bases, with 9 bases spanning the gap. The germline CDR1 and CDR2 sequences are KGHSH and LQKENI. The CDR3 loop spans 14 amino acids. CDR3 sequence reads: CASSPGTDQETQYF. CDR3 DNA sequence: TGTGCCAGCTCACCAGGGACGGATCAAGAGACCCAGTACTTC.

This clonotype was observed a few times. The chain uses TRBV7-9 and TRBJ1-6; a weak D match, TRBD1 (5 bases). CDR3 length: 15 amino acids. Germline CDR1 reads SEHNR; CDR2 reads FQNEAQ (reference sequence). V gave up 4 bases and J gave up 10 bases, with 17 bases separating them. CDR3 DNA: TGTGCCAGCAGCTCCTTCAGGCAGGGAAAATCACCCCTCCACTTT. Translating gives CASSSFRQGKSPLHF. The full variable domain, with the rest looked up from reference TRBV7-9 and TRBJ1-6, is DTGVSQNPRHKITKRGQNVTFRCDPISEHNRLYWYRQTLGQGPEFLTYFQNEAQLEKSRLLSDRFSAERPKGSFSTLEIQRTEQGDSAMYLCASSSFRQGKSPLHFGNGTRLTVT.

The gene calls are TRBV5-1 and TRBJ1-1, with D perhaps TRBD1 (5 bases). V lost 5 bases and J 1 base, leaving 12 bases between the germline ends. Germline V CDR1 and CDR2: SGHRS, YFSETQ. The CDR3 loop spans 14 amino acids. The CDR3 coding sequence is TGCGCCAGCAGGGTACAGGACGGGAACACTGAAGCTTTCTTT. Translation gives CASRVQDGNTEAFF.

The chain couples TRBV18 to TRBJ2-7; D unresolved. CDR1 is KGHSH, CDR2 LQKENI, per germline. V was pared by 6 bases and J by 3 bases, with 12 bases between. The CDR3 has 13 residues. The CDR3 here is CASSPASDYEQYF. The CDR3 DNA follows: TGTGCCAGCTCGCCGGCAAGCGACTACGAGCAGTACTTC.

The chain links TRBV2 to TRBJ2-3; D is tentatively TRBD1 or TRBD2 (5 bases each). CDR3 length: 16 residues. Germline V gene data show CDR1 as SNHLY and CDR2 as FYNNEI. Trimming left V 8 bases short and J 2 bases short, with 20 bases between. CDR3 loop: CASLRDLQRITDTQYF. CDR3 DNA: TGTGCCAGCCTCCGGGACCTTCAACGTATCACAGATACGCAGTATTTT.

This clonotype has ten or more counts. V gene TRBV18 combines with J gene TRBJ2-2, with a tentative D call TRBD2 (6 bases). V gave up 3 bases and J gave up 2 bases, with 16 bases separating them. This CDR3 region has 17 residues. The germline V gene encodes CDR1 KGHSH and CDR2 LQKENI. The CDR3: CASSPPGKRANTGELFF. The CDR3 DNA follows: TGTGCCAGCTCACCCCCCGGGAAGCGGGCCAACACCGGGGAGCTGTTTTTT.

This clonotype showed up just a few times. The chain joins TRBV27 to TRBJ2-7; TRBD1 might be the D (5 bases). The V end was cut by 4 bases, the J end by 6 bases, with 16 bases between. The CDR3 is 14 residues long. CDR1 and CDR2 from the germline V gene are MNHEY and SMNVEV (reference sequence). The DNA of the CDR3 is TGTGCCAGCAGTTCCCGGACAACCCTGGGCGAGCAGTACTTC. Translating gives CASSSRTTLGEQYF.

The genes are TRBV7-9 and TRBJ1-5, with D maybe TRBD1 (6 bases). V was trimmed by 4 bases and J by 1 base, leaving 11 bases between them. Germline-derived CDR1 and CDR2 are SEHNR and FQNEAQ (reference sequence). The CDR3 totals 15 residues. CDR3 nucleotides: TGTGCCAGCAGCTCCGCACAGGGAAGCAATCAGCCCCAGCATTTT. Residues: CASSSAQGSNQPQHF.

V gene TRBV12-5 combines with J gene TRBJ2-1, with a weak D call TRBD1 (5 bases). Between the trimmed V and J ends, which lost 4 bases and 8 bases, there was a span of 12 bases. Germline V gene data show CDR1 as LGHNT and CDR2 as FRNRAP. CDR3 size: 13 residues. The CDR3 DNA follows: TGTGCTAGTGGTTCCCTTTGGGGCCATGAGCAGTTCTTC. It codes for CASGSLWGHEQFF. The full variable domain, with the rest looked up from reference TRBV12-5 and TRBJ2-1, is DARVTQTPRHKVTEMGQEVTMRCQPILGHNTVFWYRQTMMQGLELLAYFRNRAPLDDSGMPKDRFSAEMPDATLATLKIQPSEPRDSAVYFCASGSLWGHEQFFGPGTRLTVL.

The gene calls are TRBV29-1 and TRBJ1-6; TRBD1 might be the D (6 bases). The CDR3 is made up of 14 amino acids. Trimming stripped 7 bases from V and 9 bases from J, with 19 bases between. Germline values: CDR1 SQVTM, CDR2 ANQGSEA. In DNA, the CDR3 is TGCAGCGCAGAGAGGGCAGGGGCGGGTTCACCCCTCCACTTT. Protein sequence: CSAERAGAGSPLHF. Based on the CDR3 plus reference TRBV29-1 and TRBJ1-6, the full variable domain is SAVISQKPSRDICQRGTSLTIQCQVDSQVTMMFWYRQQPGQSLTLIATANQGSEATYESGFVIDKFPISRPNLTFSTLTVSNMSPEDSSIYLCSAERAGAGSPLHFGNGTRLTVT.